Included here is one T cell receptor (beta chain) sequence, with context. The data originate from a study of CD8+ T cells in alopecia areata. The CDR3 has 13 residues. Germline lookup yields CDR1 GTSNPN and CDR2 SVGIG (reference sequence). The V end was cut by 2 bases, the J end by 5 bases, with 12 bases between. RNA was isolated and reverse transcribed to cDNA, the sequencing template. Clones were sequenced by immunoSEQ multiplex PCR, and TCRdb holds only the in-frame ones, with some missing. The sample records about 120,000 clones, about 50% being singletons. Specified treatment: oral pan-JAK inhibitor, 5-10 mg twice daily.

The rearrangement links TRBV30 to TRBJ1-1, with no clear D. Here the sequenced sample was CD4+ T cells sorted from blood, taken at week 4, from a patient treated with tofacitinib. This clonotype was obtained from a human donor with alopecia areata. The CDR3 sequence: CAWSRPVGTEAFF. The DNA of the CDR3 is TGTGCCTGGAGTCGGCCGGTGGGTACTGAAGCTTTCTTT.